These 9 T cell receptor beta chains were sequenced from one sample in a study of Ad26.COV2.S vaccination and SARS-CoV-2 variants. The treatment denotes: 15 to 20 received Ad26.COV2.S at low or high dose, single or two shots; roughly five received placebo; per-sample allocation not given. Sampling was done on day 63 after the first vaccine or placebo injection. Sequencing used immunoSEQ multiplex PCR; TCRdb keeps in-frame clones, though not all of them. In the table there are some 500,000 clones, roughly 89% of which are singletons. The starting material was peripheral blood, obtained in a trial of Ad26.COV2.S vaccine versus placebo. These TCRs come from a person aged 18 to 59 who received the Ad26.COV2.S COVID-19 vaccine or a placebo.

This chain joins TRBV15 and TRBJ1-2, with D unclear. The CDR3 runs 10 residues. Trimming took off 5 bases at V and 6 bases at J, with 4 bases between the two ends. CDR1 and CDR2 (germline): LNHNV, YYDKDF (reference sequence). Here the CDR3 reads CATSPDGYTF. In nucleotides, the CDR3 is TGTGCCACCAGCCCAGATGGCTACACCTTC.

V usage is TRBV13 and J usage is TRBJ2-5, with 7 nucleotides matching TRBD2. The CDR3 extends over 15 amino acids. The trim removed 5 bases at V and 4 bases at J, leaving 10 bases unmatched. CDR1 and CDR2 from the germline V gene are PRHDT and FYEKMQ (reference sequence). The CDR3 spells CASSATTSSTETQYF. In nucleotides, the CDR3 is TGTGCCAGCAGCGCTACGACTAGCTCAACAGAGACCCAGTACTTC.

The chain recombines TRBV3-1 (or the pseudogene TRBV3-2) with TRBJ1-2, with D possibly TRBD1 on 5 matching bases. The CDR3 has 15 residues. CDR1 and CDR2 from the germline V gene are LGHDT and YNNKEL (reference sequence). V lost 5 bases and J lost 0, with 13 bases in between. The CDR3 DNA reads as TGTGCCAGCAGCGGTTGGGGGGTCACTAACTATGGCTACACCTTC. The encoded protein is CASSGWGVTNYGYTF.

The chain is built from TRBV10-3 and TRBJ2-5; 8 bases line up with TRBD1. Germline values: CDR1 ENHRY, CDR2 SYGVKD. The CDR3 has 13 residues. V lost 5 bases and J lost 4; bases outside the gene matches: 3. The CDR3 DNA is TGTGCCATCAGTCAGGGGGCCGGAGAGACCCAGTACTTC. The encoded protein is CAISQGAGETQYF.

The V gene is TRBV15, the J gene TRBJ2-1, with D hard to call. The length of the CDR3 is 13 residues. The germline V gene encodes CDR1 LNHNV and CDR2 YYDKDF (reference sequence). Trimming removed 0 bases at V and 10 bases at J, with 10 bases between. The CDR3 here is CATSRDFDGEQFF. CDR3 bases: TGTGCCACCAGCAGAGATTTCGATGGCGAGCAGTTCTTC.

A note on this clone: This sample also contains other DNA sequences that code for the same CDR3. The rearrangement links TRBV4-3 to TRBJ1-5, with D unclear. Per the germline V gene, CDR1 is LGHNA and CDR2 is YSLEER. This CDR3 contains 13 residues. V was pared by 0 bases and J by 4 bases, with 4 bases between. The CDR3 is CASSQDRNQPQHF. The CDR3 coding sequence is TGCGCCAGCAGCCAAGACAGGAATCAGCCCCAGCATTTT.

The rearrangement links TRBV4-1 to TRBJ2-1; 8 bases agree with TRBD2. V lost 1 base to trimming and J lost 7 bases; unmatched junction nucleotides: 12. The CDR3 runs to 17 residues. CDR1 MGHRA and CDR2 YSYEKL come from the germline V gene. The CDR3 loop reads CASSQVDGGAARNEQFF. The DNA of the CDR3 is TGCGCCAGCAGCCAAGTTGACGGGGGGGCCGCTAGAAATGAGCAGTTCTTC.

The rearrangement joins TRBV7-2 to TRBJ2-7; TRBD2 agrees at 10 bases. This CDR3 region has 14 residues. The V segment lost 4 bases and the J segment 3 bases; nucleotides outside the gene matches: 3. CDR1 SGHTA and CDR2 FQGNSA come from the germline V gene. CDR3 DNA sequence: TGTGCCAGCAGCTATCTAGCGGGGGTCTACGAGCAGTACTTC. Protein product: CASSYLAGVYEQYF.

The chain uses TRBV5-1 and TRBJ2-3; the match to TRBD2 covers 8 bases. J lost 0 bases, V lost 0 bases, and 3 bases had no gene match. Looked up from germline, CDR1 is SGHRS and CDR2 is YFSETQ. The CDR3 is 16 amino acids. DNA of the CDR3: TGCGCCAGCAGCTTGGGGGCTAGCGGGAGCACAGATACGCAGTATTTT. Translating it yields CASSLGASGSTDTQYF.